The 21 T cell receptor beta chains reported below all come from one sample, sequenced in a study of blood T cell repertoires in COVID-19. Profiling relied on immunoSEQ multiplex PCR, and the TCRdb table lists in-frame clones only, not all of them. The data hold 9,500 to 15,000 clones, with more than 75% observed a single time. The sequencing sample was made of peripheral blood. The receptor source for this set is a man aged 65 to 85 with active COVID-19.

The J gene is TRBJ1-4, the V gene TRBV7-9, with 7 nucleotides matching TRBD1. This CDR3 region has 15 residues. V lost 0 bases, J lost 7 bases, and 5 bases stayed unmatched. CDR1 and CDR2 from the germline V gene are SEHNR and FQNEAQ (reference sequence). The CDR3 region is CASSLARQGGEKLFF. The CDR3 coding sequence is TGTGCCAGCAGCTTAGCCCGACAGGGCGGTGAAAAACTGTTTTTT.

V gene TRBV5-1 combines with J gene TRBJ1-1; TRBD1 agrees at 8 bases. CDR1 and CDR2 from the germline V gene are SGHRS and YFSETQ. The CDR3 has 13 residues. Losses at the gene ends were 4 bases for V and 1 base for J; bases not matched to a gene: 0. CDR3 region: CASSDRGNTEAFF. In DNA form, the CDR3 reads TGCGCCAGCAGCGACAGGGGGAACACTGAAGCTTTCTTT.

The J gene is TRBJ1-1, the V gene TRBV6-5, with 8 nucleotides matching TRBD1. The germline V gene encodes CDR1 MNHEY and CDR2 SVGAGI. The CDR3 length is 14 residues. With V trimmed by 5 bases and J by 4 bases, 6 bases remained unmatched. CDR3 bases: TGTGCCAGCAGTAGGACAGGGCCCCTCACTGAAGCTTTCTTT. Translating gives CASSRTGPLTEAFF.

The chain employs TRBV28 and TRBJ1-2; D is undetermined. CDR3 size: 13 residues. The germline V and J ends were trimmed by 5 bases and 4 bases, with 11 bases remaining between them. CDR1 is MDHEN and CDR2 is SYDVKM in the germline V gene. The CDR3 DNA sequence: TGTGCCAGCAGTGGTGGACTCCTCTATGGCTACACCTTC. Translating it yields CASSGGLLYGYTF.

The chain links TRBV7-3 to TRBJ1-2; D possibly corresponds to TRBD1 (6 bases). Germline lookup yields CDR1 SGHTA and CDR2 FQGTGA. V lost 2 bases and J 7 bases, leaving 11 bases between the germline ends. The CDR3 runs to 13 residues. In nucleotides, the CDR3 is TGTGCCAGCAGCTTAGACAGGACCGGTGGCTACACCTTC. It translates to CASSLDRTGGYTF.

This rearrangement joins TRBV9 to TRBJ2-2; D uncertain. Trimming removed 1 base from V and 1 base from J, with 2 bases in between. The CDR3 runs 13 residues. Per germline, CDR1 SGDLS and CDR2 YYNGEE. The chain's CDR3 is CASSVRNTGELFF. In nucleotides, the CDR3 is TGTGCCAGCAGCGTACGGAACACCGGGGAGCTGTTTTTT.

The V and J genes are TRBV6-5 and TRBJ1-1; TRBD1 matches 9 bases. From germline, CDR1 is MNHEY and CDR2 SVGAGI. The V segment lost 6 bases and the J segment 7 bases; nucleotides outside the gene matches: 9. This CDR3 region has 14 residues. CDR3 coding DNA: TGTGCCAGCAGGATTGGACAGGGGCGTATTGAAGCTTTCTTT. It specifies CASRIGQGRIEAFF.

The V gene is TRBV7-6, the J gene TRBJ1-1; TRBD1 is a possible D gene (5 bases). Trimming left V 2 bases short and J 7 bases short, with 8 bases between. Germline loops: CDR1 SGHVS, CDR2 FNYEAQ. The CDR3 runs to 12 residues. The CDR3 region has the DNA TGTGCCAGCAGCTTAAGGGGCGTTGAAGCTTTCTTT. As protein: CASSLRGVEAFF.

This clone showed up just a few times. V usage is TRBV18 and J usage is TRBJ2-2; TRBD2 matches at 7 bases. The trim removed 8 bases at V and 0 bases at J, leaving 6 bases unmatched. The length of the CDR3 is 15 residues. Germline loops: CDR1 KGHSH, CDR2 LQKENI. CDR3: CASPNAGANTGELFF. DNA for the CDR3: TGTGCCAGCCCTAACGCGGGGGCGAACACCGGGGAGCTGTTTTTT.

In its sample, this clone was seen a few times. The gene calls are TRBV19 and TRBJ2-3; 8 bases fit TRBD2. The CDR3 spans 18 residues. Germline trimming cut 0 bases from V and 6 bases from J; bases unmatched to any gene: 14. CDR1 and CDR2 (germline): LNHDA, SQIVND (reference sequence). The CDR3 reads CASSIEWVAGPLGDTQYF. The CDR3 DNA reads TGTGCCAGTAGTATAGAATGGGTAGCGGGACCCCTAGGGGATACGCAGTATTTT.

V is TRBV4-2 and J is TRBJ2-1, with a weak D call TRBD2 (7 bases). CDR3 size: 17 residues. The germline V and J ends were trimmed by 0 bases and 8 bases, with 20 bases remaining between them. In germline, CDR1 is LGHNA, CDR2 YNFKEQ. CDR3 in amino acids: CASSQDRGAPSGYEQFF. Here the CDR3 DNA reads TGTGCCAGCAGCCAAGATCGGGGGGCCCCCTCAGGGTATGAGCAGTTCTTC.

The CDR3 reads CASSLGEGGRFHNEQFF. DNA of the CDR3: TGTGCCAGCAGCTTGGGTGAGGGCGGGAGATTCCACAATGAGCAGTTCTTC. The chain links TRBV5-8 to TRBJ2-1; 7 bases are a match to TRBD2. J lost 5 bases, V lost 0 bases, and 11 bases had no gene match. There are 17 residues in the CDR3. Germline values: CDR1 SGHTS, CDR2 YDEGEE.

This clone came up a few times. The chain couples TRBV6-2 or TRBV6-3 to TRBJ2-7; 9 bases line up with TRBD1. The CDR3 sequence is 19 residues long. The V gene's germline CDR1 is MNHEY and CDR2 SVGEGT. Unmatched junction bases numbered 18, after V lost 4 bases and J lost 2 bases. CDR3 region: CASSLRSGQGPGYTYEQYF. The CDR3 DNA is TGTGCCAGCAGTTTACGATCCGGACAGGGGCCGGGCTATACCTACGAGCAGTACTTC.

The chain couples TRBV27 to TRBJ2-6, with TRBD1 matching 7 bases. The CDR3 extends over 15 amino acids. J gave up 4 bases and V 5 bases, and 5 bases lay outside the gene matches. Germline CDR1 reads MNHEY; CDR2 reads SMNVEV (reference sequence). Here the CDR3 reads CASSTDRAGANVLTF. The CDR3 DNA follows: TGTGCCAGCAGTACCGACAGGGCCGGGGCCAACGTCCTGACTTTC.

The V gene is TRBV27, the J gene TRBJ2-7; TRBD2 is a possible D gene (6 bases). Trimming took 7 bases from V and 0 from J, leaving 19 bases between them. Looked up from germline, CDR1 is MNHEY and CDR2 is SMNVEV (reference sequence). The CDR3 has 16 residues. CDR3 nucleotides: TGTGCCAGCACTAGAGGACCCGCCGGGGGCTCCTACGAGCAGTACTTC. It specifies CASTRGPAGGSYEQYF.

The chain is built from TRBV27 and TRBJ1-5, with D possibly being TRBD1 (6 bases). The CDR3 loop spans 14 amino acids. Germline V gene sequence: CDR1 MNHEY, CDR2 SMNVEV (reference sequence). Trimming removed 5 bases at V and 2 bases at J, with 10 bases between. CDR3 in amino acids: CASSPNRGNQPQHF. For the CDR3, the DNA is TGTGCCAGCAGTCCGAACAGGGGCAATCAGCCCCAGCATTTT.

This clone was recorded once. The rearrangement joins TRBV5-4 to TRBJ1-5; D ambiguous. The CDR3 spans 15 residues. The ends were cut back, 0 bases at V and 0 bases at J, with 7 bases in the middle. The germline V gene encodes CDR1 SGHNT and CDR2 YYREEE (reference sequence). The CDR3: CASSLDGNSNQPQHF. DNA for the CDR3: TGTGCCAGCAGCTTGGACGGGAATAGCAATCAGCCCCAGCATTTT.

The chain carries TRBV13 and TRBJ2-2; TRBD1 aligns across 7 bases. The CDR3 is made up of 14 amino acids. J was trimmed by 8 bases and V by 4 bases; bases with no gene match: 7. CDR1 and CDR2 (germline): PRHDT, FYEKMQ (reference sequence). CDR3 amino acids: CASSSRDSRGELFF. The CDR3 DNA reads TGTGCCAGCAGCTCGAGGGACAGTCGGGGGGAGCTGTTTTTT.

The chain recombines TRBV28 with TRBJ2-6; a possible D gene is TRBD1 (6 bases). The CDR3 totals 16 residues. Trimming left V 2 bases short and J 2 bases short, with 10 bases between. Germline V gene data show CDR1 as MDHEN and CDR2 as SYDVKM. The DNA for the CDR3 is TGTGCCAGCAGTTTAGCAGGGGTAGCTGGGGCCAACGTCCTGACTTTC. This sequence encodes CASSLAGVAGANVLTF.

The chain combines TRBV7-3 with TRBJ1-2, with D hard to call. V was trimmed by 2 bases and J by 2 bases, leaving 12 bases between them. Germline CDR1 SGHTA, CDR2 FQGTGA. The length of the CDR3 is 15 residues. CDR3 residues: CASSLALLTNYGYTF. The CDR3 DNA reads TGTGCCAGCAGCTTAGCCCTATTAACCAACTATGGCTACACCTTC.

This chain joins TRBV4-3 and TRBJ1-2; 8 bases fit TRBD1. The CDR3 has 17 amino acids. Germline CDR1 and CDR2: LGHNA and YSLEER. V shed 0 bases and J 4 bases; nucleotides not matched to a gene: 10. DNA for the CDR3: TGCGCCAGCAGCCAAGACAGCGCTCGGGACAGGTCCTATGGCTACACCTTC. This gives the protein CASSQDSARDRSYGYTF.